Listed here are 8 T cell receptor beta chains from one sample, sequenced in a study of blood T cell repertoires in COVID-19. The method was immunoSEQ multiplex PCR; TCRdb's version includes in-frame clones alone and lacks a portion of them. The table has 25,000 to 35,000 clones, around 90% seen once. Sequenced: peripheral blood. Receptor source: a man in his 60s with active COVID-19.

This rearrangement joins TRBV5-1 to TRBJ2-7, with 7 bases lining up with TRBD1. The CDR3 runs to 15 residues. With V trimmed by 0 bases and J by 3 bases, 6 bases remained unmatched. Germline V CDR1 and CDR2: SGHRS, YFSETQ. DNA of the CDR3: TGCGCCAGCAGCTTGGAGGCAGGGGGTGACTACGAGCAGTACTTC. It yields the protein CASSLEAGGDYEQYF.

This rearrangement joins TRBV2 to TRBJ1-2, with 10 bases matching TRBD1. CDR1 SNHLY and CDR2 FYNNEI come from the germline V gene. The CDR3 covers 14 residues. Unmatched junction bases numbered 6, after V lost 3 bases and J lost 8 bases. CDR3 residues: CASSDWTGGKGYTF. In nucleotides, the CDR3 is TGTGCCAGCAGTGACTGGACAGGGGGTAAGGGCTACACCTTC.

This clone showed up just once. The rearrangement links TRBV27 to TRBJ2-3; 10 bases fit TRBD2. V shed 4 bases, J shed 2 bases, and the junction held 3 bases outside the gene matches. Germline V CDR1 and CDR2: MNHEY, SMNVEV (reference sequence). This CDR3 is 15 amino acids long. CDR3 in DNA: TGTGCCAGCAGTTGGAGCGGGGGGGACACAGATACGCAGTATTTT. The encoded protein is CASSWSGGDTDTQYF.

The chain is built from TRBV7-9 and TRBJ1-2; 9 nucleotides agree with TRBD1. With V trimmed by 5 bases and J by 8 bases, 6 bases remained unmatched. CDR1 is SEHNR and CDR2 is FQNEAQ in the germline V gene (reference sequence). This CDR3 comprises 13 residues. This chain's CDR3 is CASSNNDRGGYTF. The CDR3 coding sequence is TGTGCCAGCAGCAACAATGACAGGGGGGGCTACACCTTC.

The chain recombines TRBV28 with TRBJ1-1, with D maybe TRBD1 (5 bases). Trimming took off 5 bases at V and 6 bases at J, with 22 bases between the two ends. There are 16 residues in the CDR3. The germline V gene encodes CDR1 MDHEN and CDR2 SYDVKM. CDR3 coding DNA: TGTGCCAGCAGTCCCGGTGCAACAGGCCAAGGATCTGAAGCTTTCTTT. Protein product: CASSPGATGQGSEAFF.

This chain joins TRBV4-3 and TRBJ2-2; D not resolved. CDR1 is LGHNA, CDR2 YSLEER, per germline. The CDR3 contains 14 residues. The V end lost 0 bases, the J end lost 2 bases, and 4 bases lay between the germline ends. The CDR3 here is CASSQDHNTGELFF. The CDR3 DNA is TGCGCCAGCAGCCAAGATCATAACACCGGGGAGCTGTTTTTT.

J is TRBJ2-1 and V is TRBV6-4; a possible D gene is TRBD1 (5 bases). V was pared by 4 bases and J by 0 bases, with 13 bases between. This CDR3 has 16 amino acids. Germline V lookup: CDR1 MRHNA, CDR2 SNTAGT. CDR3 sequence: CASSAIWQGSYNEQFF. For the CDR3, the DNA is TGTGCCAGCAGTGCGATTTGGCAGGGCTCCTACAATGAGCAGTTCTTC.

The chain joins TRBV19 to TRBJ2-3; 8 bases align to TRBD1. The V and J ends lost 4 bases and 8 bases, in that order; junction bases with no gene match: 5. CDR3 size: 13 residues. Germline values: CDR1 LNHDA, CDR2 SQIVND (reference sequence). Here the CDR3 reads CASSSQGAGTQYF. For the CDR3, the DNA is TGTGCCAGTAGTAGCCAGGGGGCGGGTACGCAGTATTTT. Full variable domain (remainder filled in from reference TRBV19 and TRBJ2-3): DGGITQSPKYLFRKEGQNVTLSCEQNLNHDAMYWYRQDPGQGLRLIYYSQIVNDFQKGDIAEGYSVSREKKESFPLTVTSAQKNPTAFYLCASSSQGAGTQYFGPGTRLTVL.